This T cell receptor (beta chain) derives from a study of graft-versus-host responses after intestinal transplantation. Background on the study: Recipients across the board were started on anti-thymocyte globulin induction, then kept on tacrolimus and steroids for roughly 3 years. Study-wide findings and caveats: GvH clones detected in recipient marrow included some appearing first in ileum or blood. The highest levels of circulating GvH clones went along with early declines in HvG clones after transplant.

Germline V CDR1 and CDR2: ENHRY, SYGVKD. The J segment lost 2 bases and the V segment lost 8 bases, leaving 8 bases of the junction unmatched. This CDR3 spans 14 amino acids. This clone was detected once. Responders that carried the CFSE label, around 200,000 of them, were plated with around 200,000 irradiated, violet-dye-labeled stimulator cells. Measured with immunoSEQ multiplex PCR; TCRdb has only the in-frame clones, and not every one. The top ten hold 0.66% of the sample, which has about 25,000 clones, around 40% seen once. The chain uses TRBV10-3 and TRBJ1-2; 7 bases agree with TRBD1. This clonotype was sampled from a human patient who received an intestinal transplant. Sequences were derived from alloreactive CD4+ T cells from a mixed lymphocyte reaction culture, sampled before intestinal transplant. As for subset: CFSE-low proliferating T cells sorted from approximately six-day pre-transplant mixed lymphocyte reaction (GvH or HvG direction). As DNA, the CDR3 is TGTGCCATCTGGGACAGTGGGGGAAACTATGGCTACACCTTC. As protein: CAIWDSGGNYGYTF.